This TCR beta chain was found in a study of identical twins. TCRdb itself ran the 5' RACE reads through MiXCR, one entry per CDR3 protein. The data contain 600,000 to 800,000 distinct CDR3 sequences, over 20% of them singletons. This CDR3 contains 15 residues. Trimming left V 2 bases short and J 4 bases short, with 18 bases between. CDR1 DFQATT and CDR2 SNEGSKA come from the germline V gene (reference sequence). This clonotype was seen only a few times. The same sample was also studied in work on T cells expressing NK-cell markers.

The source of this sequence is a woman younger than 30 in good health. The sequencing sample was made of PBMCs. V is TRBV20-1 and J is TRBJ2-7; perhaps TRBD2 as D (6 bases). CDR3: CSARPTQGLMYEQYF. The DNA of the CDR3 is TGCAGTGCTAGACCCACCCAGGGACTCATGTACGAGCAGTACTTC.